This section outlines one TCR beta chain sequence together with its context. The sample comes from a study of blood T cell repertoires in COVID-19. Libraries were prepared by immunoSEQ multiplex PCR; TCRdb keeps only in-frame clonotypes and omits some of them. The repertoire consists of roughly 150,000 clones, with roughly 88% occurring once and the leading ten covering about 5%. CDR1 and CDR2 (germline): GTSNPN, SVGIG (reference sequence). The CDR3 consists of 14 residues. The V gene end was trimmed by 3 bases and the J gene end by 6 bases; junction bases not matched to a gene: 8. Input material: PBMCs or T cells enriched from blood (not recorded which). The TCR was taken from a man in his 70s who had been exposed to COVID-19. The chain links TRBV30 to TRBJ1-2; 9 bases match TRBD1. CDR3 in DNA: TGTGCCTGGAGGACCCCGGGACAGGGAGATGGCTACACCTTC. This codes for CAWRTPGQGDGYTF.